This T cell receptor beta chain was observed in a study of T-cell reconstitution after alpha-beta-depleted transplantation in children. Unique molecular identifiers were incorporated when the TCRbeta library was constructed. TCRdb passed the PCR reads through MiXCR, listing each CDR3 protein once. Seen here are 15,000 to 20,000 distinct CDR3 sequences, about 7.7% observed once, and the top ten hold 36%. CDR3 length: 11 amino acids. Between the trimmed V and J ends, which lost 5 bases and 3 bases, there was a span of 5 bases. Germline lookup yields CDR1 SEHNR and CDR2 FQNEAQ (reference sequence). This clonotype was counted ten times or more.

The chain has TRBV7-9 and TRBJ2-7; no clear D gene. Sequenced here: PBMCs, mostly from graft donor cells, sampled 60 days after TCRalphabeta/CD19-depleted stem cell transplant. This TCR came from a boy under three years old who had a stem cell transplant for Wiskott-Aldrich syndrome, so the T cells may come from the graft donor. The CDR3 loop reads CASSPFYEQYF. CDR3 DNA: TGTGCCAGCAGCCCATTCTACGAGCAGTACTTC.